The 17 T cell receptor beta chains listed next were all sequenced from one sample in a study of Graves' ophthalmopathy and Graves' hyperthyroidism. Amplified TCR beta CDR3 regions were obtained using RNA transcripts as template. The first round was an RT-PCR with HTBI primers, and the second round was a multiplex PCR. TCRdb fed the multiplex PCR reads into MiXCR, producing one record per CDR3 protein. There are approximately 1.2 million distinct CDR3 sequences in the sample; 35% to 40% occur only once, and approximately 12% lies in the top ten. Sequencing used peripheral blood or thyroid tissue (not recorded which). The receptors here all came from an adult man with Graves' hyperthyroidism.

The chain links TRBV6-5 to TRBJ1-2; 9 bases are shared with TRBD1. This CDR3 spans 15 amino acids. Trimming cost V 4 bases and J 2 bases; bases outside gene matches: 5. Germline V gene lookup returns CDR1 MNHEY and CDR2 SVGAGI. The CDR3 DNA is TGTGCCAGCAGTTCCTACAGGGGGCTGAACTATGGCTACACCTTC. This gives the protein CASSSYRGLNYGYTF.

The CDR3 nucleotides are TGTGCCAGCAGTTTACTTCAGGGACTGAACACCGGGGAGCTGTTTTTT. Its protein is CASSLLQGLNTGELFF. The chain joins TRBV6-5 to TRBJ2-2, with D perhaps matching TRBD2 (6 bases). Germline V lookup: CDR1 MNHEY, CDR2 SVGAGI. The CDR3 is made up of 16 amino acids. V was pared by 4 bases and J by 1 base, with 13 bases between.

This clonotype was counted many times. The CDR3 sequence: CAIKDGAEETQYF. DNA for the CDR3: TGTGCCATCAAAGACGGGGCCGAAGAGACCCAGTACTTC. The chain recombines TRBV10-3 with TRBJ2-5; D tentatively fits TRBD1 or TRBD2 (5 bases each). The germline gives CDR1 ENHRY, CDR2 SYGVKD. The CDR3 runs to 13 residues. Trimming cost V 7 bases and J 3 bases, with 12 bases left between them.

As regards this clonotype: A much larger clone lies one base from this, so it may be a read error. Lacking the conserved final phenylalanine or tryptophan, this CDR3 likely reflects a read error. This rearrangement joins TRBV24-1 to TRBJ2-7, with TRBD2 matching 7 bases. The germline V gene has CDR1 KGHDR and CDR2 SFDVKD. The CDR3 covers 14 residues. Unmatched junction bases numbered 6, after V lost 4 bases and J lost 4 bases. CDR3 amino acids: CATSDGGRGYEQYL. The CDR3 nucleotides are TGTGCCACCAGTGACGGGGGGAGAGGATACGAGCAGTACCTC.

Of note for this clonotype: With a much larger clone just one base away, this may be a read error. The rearrangement links TRBV11-2 to TRBJ2-7, with D tentatively TRBD1 or TRBD2 (5 bases each). The CDR3 runs to 13 residues. Germline V CDR1 and CDR2: SGHAT, FQNNGV. The CDR3 nucleotides are TGTGGTACCAGGGCAGGTGTCGGGGCCGAGCATTACTTC. The encoded protein is CGTRAGVGAEHYF.

The chain carries TRBV11-2 and TRBJ1-1; 7 nucleotides align to TRBD1. After removal of 6 bases from V and 8 bases from J, the junction contained 12 bases not matched to a gene. Germline values: CDR1 SGHAT, CDR2 FQNNGV. The CDR3 has 14 amino acids. The CDR3 here is CASRPGGPTGEAFF. In DNA, the CDR3 is TGTGCCAGCAGGCCAGGGGGTCCGACAGGGGAAGCTTTCTTT.

The chain joins TRBV25-1 to TRBJ2-7; D is perhaps TRBD1 (7 bases). This CDR3 is 16 amino acids long. Trimming removed 7 bases from V and 3 bases from J, with 22 bases in between. Germline lookup yields CDR1 MGHDK and CDR2 SYGVNS. The CDR3: CASTLGGTVKSYEQYF. The CDR3 DNA follows: TGTGCCAGCACCCTAGGGGGGACAGTTAAGAGCTACGAGCAGTACTTC.

J is TRBJ1-2 and V is TRBV12-3 or TRBV12-4, with unresolved D. This CDR3 is 15 amino acids long. Trimming stripped 3 bases from V and 4 bases from J, with 15 bases between. The CDR3 protein is CASSFRGFGGYGYTF. The CDR3 DNA sequence: TGTGCCAGCAGTTTCCGGGGTTTCGGCGGCTATGGCTACACCTTC.

This clonotype was counted a few times. The J gene is TRBJ1-6, the V gene TRBV5-6; D gene ambiguous. V lost 1 base, J lost 0 bases, and 11 bases lay in between. CDR1 SGHDT and CDR2 YYEEEE come from the germline V gene. The CDR3 loop spans 17 amino acids. CDR3 protein: CASSLFQVSSYNSPLHF. As DNA, the CDR3 is TGTGCCAGCAGCTTGTTTCAGGTCAGCTCCTATAATTCACCCCTCCACTTT. Together with reference TRBV5-6 and TRBJ1-6, the CDR3 gives the full variable domain: DAGVTQSPTHLIKTRGQQVTLRCSPKSGHDTVSWYQQALGQGPQFIFQYYEEEERQRGNFPDRFSGHQFPNYSSELNVNALLLGDSALYLCASSLFQVSSYNSPLHFGNGTRLTVT.

The chain couples TRBV12-3 or TRBV12-4 to TRBJ1-1; tentative D call: TRBD1 (5 bases). This CDR3 is 14 amino acids long. The V gene lost 6 bases and the J gene lost 1 base, with 12 bases spanning the gap. CDR3: CASRDPDRNTEAFF. The CDR3 bases are TGTGCCAGCAGAGACCCCGACAGGAACACTGAAGCTTTCTTT.

The V call is TRBV14, the J call TRBJ2-2, with D possibly being TRBD2 (6 bases). The germline V gene encodes CDR1 SGHDN and CDR2 FVKESK. The CDR3 covers 15 residues. V lost 4 bases to trimming and J lost 3 bases, with 12 bases between them. The CDR3 region is CASSPRLAYTGELFF. CDR3 nucleotides: TGTGCCAGCAGCCCGAGGCTAGCGTACACCGGGGAGCTGTTTTTT. The entire variable domain, with the rest obtained from reference TRBV14 and TRBJ2-2, is as follows: EAGVTQFPSHSVIEKGQTVTLRCDPISGHDNLYWYRRVMGKEIKFLLHFVKESKQDESGMPNNRFLAERTGGTYSTLKVQPAELEDSGVYFCASSPRLAYTGELFFGEGSRLTVL.

The chain couples TRBV20-1 to TRBJ2-2; TRBD2 aligns across 11 bases. The CDR3 is 18 amino acids. The junction had 12 bases not matched to a gene; V was cut back by 6 bases and J by 0 bases. CDR1 and CDR2 from the germline V gene are DFQATT and SNEGSKA (reference sequence). The CDR3 loop reads CSASSETSGDTNTGELFF. CDR3 in DNA: TGCAGTGCGTCCTCTGAGACTAGCGGGGACACGAACACCGGGGAGCTGTTTTTT.

The genes are TRBV7-2 and TRBJ1-1, with TRBD1 matching over 9 bases. The CDR3 has 14 amino acids. V lost 3 bases and J lost 12; bases outside the gene matches: 11. Germline lookup yields CDR1 SGHTA and CDR2 FQGNSA. The CDR3 reads CASSFTGTGHSPFF. Written as DNA, the CDR3 is TGTGCCAGCAGCTTTACCGGGACAGGGCATTCCCCTTTCTTT.

This clonotype was observed a few times. CDR3 DNA sequence: TGTGCCAGCAGCCAAGGGGGTGAAGCTGAAGCTTTCTTT. This translates into CASSQGGEAEAFF. This sequence joins TRBV2 and TRBJ1-1; D might be TRBD1 (6 bases). CDR3 length: 13 residues. Trimming left V 6 bases short and J 6 bases short, with 14 bases between. Germline V gene data show CDR1 as SNHLY and CDR2 as FYNNEI.

This clonotype was counted between two and nine times. The CDR3 DNA follows: TGTGCCAGCAGCGTAGCAGTCGGGCGGAGAGCAGAGACCCAGTACTTC. Protein: CASSVAVGRRAETQYF. The chain employs TRBV9 and TRBJ2-5; D ambiguous. Germline assignment: CDR1 SGDLS and CDR2 YYNGEE. The CDR3 runs to 16 residues. V was shortened by 0 bases and J by 4 bases, with 16 bases between the two germline ends.

This clonotype was counted a few times. This chain uses TRBV12-3 or TRBV12-4 with TRBJ1-6, with D possibly being TRBD1 (5 bases). V was cut by 3 bases and J by 10 bases, with 22 bases left in between. The CDR3 length is 17 residues. The DNA of the CDR3 is TGTGCCAGCAGTTTGAGAGGGGTCGATTTGGCACGGTCACCCCTCCACTTT. Translating gives CASSLRGVDLARSPLHF.

The chain recombines TRBV5-6 with TRBJ2-5, with a possible D match to TRBD1 (5 bases). V lost 4 bases to trimming and J lost 2 bases, with 9 bases between them. In germline, CDR1 is SGHDT, CDR2 YYEEEE. The CDR3 consists of 13 residues. CDR3 sequence (DNA): TGTGCCAGCAGCGTGACAGTACAAGAGACCCAGTACTTC. It specifies CASSVTVQETQYF.